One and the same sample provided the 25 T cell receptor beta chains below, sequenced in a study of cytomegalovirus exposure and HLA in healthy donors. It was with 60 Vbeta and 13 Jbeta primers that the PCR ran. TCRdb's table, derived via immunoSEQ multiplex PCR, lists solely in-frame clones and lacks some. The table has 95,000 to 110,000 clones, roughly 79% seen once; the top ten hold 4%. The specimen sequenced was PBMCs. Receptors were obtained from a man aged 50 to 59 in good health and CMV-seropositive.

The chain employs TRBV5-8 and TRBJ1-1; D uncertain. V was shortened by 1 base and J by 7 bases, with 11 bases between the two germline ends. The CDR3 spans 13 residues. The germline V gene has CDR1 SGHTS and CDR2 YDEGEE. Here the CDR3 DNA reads TGTGCCAGCAGCTTGAGTCCCGCCTATGAAGCTTTCTTT. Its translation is CASSLSPAYEAFF. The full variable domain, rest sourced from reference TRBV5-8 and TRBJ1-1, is EAGVTQSPTHLIKTRGQQATLRCSPISGHTSVYWYQQALGLGLQFLLWYDEGEERNRGNFPPRFSGRQFPNYSSELNVNALELEDSALYLCASSLSPAYEAFFGQGTRLTVV.

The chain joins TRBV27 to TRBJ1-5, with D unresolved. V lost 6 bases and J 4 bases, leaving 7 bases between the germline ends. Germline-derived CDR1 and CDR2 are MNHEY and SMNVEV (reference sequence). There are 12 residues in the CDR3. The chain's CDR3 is CASRGGNQPQHF. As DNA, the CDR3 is TGTGCCAGCAGGGGCGGGAATCAGCCCCAGCATTTT.

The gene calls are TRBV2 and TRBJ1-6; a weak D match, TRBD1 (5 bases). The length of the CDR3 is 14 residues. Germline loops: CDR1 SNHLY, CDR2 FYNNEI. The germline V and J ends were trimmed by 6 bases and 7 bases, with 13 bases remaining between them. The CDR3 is CASSQTAVNSPLHF. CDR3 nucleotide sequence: TGTGCCAGCAGCCAGACAGCAGTGAATTCACCCCTCCACTTT.

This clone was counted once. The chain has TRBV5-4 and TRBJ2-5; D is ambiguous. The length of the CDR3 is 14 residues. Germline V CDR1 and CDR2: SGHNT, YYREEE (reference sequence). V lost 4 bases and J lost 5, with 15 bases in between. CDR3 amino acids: CASSQDFLGETQYF. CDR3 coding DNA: TGTGCCAGCAGCCAAGACTTCCTCGGGGAGACCCAGTACTTC.

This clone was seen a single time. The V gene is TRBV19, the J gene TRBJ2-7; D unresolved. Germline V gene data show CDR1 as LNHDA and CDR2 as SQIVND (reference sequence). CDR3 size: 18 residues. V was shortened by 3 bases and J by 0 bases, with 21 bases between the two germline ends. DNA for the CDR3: TGTGCCAGTAGTATTAAGCTGCCGGTGGGCCAAAACTCCTACGAGCAGTACTTC. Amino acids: CASSIKLPVGQNSYEQYF.

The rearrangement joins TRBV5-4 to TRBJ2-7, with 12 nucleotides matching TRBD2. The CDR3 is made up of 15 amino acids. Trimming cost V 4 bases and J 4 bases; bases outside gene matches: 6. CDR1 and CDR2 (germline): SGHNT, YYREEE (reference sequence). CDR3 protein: CASSTRTSGTYEQYF. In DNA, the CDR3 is TGTGCCAGCAGCACCAGGACTAGCGGGACTTACGAGCAGTACTTC.

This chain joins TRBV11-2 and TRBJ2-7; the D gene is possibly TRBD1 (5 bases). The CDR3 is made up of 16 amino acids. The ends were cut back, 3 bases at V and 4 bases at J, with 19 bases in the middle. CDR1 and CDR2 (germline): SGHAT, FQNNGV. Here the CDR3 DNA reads TGTGCCAGCAGCTTTGGGGCGATCCAAACGGAATACGAGCAGTACTTC. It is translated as CASSFGAIQTEYEQYF.

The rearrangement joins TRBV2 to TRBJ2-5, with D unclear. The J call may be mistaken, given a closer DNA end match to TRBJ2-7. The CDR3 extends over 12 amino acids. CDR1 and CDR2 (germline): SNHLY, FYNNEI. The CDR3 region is CASSEKWYEQYF. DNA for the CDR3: TGTGCCAGCAGTGAAAAGTGGTACGAGCAGTACTTC.

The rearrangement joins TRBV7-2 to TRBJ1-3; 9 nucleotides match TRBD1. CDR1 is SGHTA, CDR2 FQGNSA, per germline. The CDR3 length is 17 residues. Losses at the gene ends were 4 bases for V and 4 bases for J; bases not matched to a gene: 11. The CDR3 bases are TGTGCCAGCAGCTCGCTACAGGGGGCGCAGCCGGGAAACACCATATATTTT. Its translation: CASSSLQGAQPGNTIYF.

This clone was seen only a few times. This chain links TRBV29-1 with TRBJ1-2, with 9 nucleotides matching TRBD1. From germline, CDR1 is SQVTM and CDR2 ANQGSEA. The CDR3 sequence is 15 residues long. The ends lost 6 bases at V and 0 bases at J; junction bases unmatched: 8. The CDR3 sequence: CSVRTGVFPNYGYTF. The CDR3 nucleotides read TGCAGCGTAAGGACAGGGGTCTTCCCTAACTATGGCTACACCTTC.

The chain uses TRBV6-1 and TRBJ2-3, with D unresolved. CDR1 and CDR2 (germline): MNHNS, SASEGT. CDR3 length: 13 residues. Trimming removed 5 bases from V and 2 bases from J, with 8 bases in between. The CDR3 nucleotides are TGTGCCAGCAGTCCCCCTACCACAGATACGCAGTATTTT. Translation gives CASSPPTTDTQYF.

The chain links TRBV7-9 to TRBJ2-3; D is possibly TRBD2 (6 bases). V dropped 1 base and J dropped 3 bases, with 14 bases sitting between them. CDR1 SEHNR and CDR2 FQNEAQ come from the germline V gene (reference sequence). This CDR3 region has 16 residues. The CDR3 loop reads CASSLGGGLGTDTQYF. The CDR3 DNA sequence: TGTGCCAGCAGCTTAGGTGGGGGGTTGGGGACAGATACGCAGTATTTT.

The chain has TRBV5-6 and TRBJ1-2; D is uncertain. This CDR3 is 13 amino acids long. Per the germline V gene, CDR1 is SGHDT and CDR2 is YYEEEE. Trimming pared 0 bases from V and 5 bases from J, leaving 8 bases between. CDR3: CASSLGREYGYTF. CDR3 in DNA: TGTGCCAGCAGCTTGGGACGGGAATATGGCTACACCTTC. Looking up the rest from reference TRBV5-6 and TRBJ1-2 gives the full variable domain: DAGVTQSPTHLIKTRGQQVTLRCSPKSGHDTVSWYQQALGQGPQFIFQYYEEEERQRGNFPDRFSGHQFPNYSSELNVNALLLGDSALYLCASSLGREYGYTFGSGTRLTVV.

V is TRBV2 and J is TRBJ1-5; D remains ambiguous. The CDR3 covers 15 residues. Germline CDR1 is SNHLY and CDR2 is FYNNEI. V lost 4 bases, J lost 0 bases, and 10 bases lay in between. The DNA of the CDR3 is TGTGCCAGCAGTGTCAGTCACATTAGCAATCAGCCCCAGCATTTT. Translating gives CASSVSHISNQPQHF. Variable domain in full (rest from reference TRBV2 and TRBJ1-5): EPEVTQTPSHQVTQMGQEVILRCVPISNHLYFYWYRQILGQKVEFLVSFYNNEISEKSEIFDDQFSVERPDGSNFTLKIRSTKLEDSAMYFCASSVSHISNQPQHFGDGTRLSIL.

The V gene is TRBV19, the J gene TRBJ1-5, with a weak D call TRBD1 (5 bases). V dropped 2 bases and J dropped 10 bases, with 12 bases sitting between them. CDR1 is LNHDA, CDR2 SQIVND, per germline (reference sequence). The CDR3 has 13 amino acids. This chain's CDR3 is CASSIPQGLPQHF. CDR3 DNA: TGTGCCAGTAGTATACCCCAGGGTCTTCCCCAGCATTTT.

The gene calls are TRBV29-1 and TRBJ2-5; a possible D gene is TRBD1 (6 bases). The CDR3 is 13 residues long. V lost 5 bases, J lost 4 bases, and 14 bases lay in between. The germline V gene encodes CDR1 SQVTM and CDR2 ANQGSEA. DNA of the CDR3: TGCAGCGTTAATGGCCCACAGGGAGAGACCCAGTACTTC. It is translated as CSVNGPQGETQYF.

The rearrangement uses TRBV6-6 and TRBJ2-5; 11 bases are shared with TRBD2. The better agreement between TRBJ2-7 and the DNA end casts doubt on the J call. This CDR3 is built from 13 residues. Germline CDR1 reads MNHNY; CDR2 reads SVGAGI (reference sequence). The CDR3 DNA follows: TGTGCCACCACCACTAGCGGGAGTTACGAGCAGTACTTC. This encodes CATTTSGSYEQYF.

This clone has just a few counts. In DNA form, the CDR3 reads TGTGCCACCCGGGAACTTAAGAGCTCCTACAATGAGCAGTTCTTC. Translating it yields CATRELKSSYNEQFF. The J gene is TRBJ2-1, the V gene TRBV6-6; TRBD2 is a possible D gene (5 bases). The CDR3 spans 15 residues. The germline CDR1 and CDR2 sequences are MNHNY and SVGAGI (reference sequence). Trimming cost V 10 bases and J 0 bases, with 16 bases left between them.

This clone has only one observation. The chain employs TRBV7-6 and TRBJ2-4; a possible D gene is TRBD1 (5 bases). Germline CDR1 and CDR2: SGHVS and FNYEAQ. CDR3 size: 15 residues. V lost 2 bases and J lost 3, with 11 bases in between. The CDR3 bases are TGTGCCAGCAGCTTATCGGGCCAGGGCAAAAACATTCAGTACTTC. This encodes CASSLSGQGKNIQYF. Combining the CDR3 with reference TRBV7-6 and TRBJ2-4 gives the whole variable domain GAGVSQSPRYKVTKRGQDVALRCDPISGHVSLYWYRQALGQGPEFLTYFNYEAQQDKSGLPNDRFSAERPEGSISTLTIQRTEQRDSAMYRCASSLSGQGKNIQYFGAGTRLSVL.

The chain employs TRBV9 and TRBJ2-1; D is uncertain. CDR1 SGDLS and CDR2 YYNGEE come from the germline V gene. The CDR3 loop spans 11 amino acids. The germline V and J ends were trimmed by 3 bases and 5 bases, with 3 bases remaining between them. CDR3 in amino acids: CASSGDNEQFF. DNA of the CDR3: TGTGCCAGCAGCGGAGACAATGAGCAGTTCTTC.

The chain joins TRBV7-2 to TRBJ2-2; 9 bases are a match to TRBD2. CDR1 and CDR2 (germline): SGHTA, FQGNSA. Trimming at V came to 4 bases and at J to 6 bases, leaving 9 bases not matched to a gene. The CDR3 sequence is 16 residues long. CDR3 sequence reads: CASSYKTSGVAGELFF. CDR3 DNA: TGTGCCAGCAGCTATAAGACTAGCGGAGTAGCCGGGGAGCTGTTTTTT. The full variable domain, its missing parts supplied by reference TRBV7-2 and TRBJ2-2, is GAGVSQSPSNKVTEKGKDVELRCDPISGHTALYWYRQSLGQGLEFLIYFQGNSAPDKSGLPSDRFSAERTGGSVSTLTIQRTQQEDSAVYLCASSYKTSGVAGELFFGEGSRLTVL.

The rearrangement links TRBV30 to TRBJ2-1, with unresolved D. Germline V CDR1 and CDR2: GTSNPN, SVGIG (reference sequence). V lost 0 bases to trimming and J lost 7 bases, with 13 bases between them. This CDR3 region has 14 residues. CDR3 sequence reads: CAWSVWSRGNEQFF. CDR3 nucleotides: TGTGCCTGGAGTGTATGGAGTCGTGGGAATGAGCAGTTCTTC.

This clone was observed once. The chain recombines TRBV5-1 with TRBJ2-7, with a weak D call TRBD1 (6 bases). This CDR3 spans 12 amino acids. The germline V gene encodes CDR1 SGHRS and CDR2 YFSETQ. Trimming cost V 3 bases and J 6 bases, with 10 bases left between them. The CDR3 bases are TGCGCCAGCAGCTCACAGGGTAGCGAGCAGTACTTC. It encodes CASSSQGSEQYF.

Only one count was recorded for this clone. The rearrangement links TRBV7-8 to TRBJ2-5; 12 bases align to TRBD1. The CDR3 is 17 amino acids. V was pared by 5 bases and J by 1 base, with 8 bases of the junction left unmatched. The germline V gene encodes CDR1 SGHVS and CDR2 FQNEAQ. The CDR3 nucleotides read TGTGCCAGCAGCCGGAATTGGGACAGGGGGCTCCAAGAGACCCAGTACTTC. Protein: CASSRNWDRGLQETQYF. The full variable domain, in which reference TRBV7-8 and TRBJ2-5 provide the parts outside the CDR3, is GAGVSQSPRYKVAKRGQDVALRCDPISGHVSLFWYQQALGQGPEFLTYFQNEAQLDKSGLPSDRFFAERPEGSVSTLKIQRTQQEDSAVYLCASSRNWDRGLQETQYFGPGTRLLVL.

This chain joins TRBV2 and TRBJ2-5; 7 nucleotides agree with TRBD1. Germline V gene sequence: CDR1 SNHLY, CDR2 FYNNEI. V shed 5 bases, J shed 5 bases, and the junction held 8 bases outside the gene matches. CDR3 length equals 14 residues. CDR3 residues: CASSNRGVGETQYF. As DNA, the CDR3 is TGTGCCAGCAGTAACAGGGGAGTTGGGGAGACCCAGTACTTC.